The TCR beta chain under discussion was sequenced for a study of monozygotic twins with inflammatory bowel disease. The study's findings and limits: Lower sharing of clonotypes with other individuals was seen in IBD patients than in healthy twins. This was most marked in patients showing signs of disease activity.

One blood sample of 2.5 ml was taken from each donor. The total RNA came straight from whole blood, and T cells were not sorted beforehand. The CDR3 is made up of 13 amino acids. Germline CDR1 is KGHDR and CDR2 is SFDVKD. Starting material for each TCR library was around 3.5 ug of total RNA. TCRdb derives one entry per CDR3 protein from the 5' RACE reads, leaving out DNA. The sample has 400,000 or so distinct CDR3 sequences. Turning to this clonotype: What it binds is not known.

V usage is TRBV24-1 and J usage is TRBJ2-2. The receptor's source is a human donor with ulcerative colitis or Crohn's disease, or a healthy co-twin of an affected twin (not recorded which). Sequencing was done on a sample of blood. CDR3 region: CATREVNTGELFF.